This T cell receptor beta chain was profiled in a study of blood T cells in healthy people across ages. Then a second PCR, running roughly 7 to 11 cycles, was carried out with a sample-barcoded 5' primer and a J-beta primer mix. MiXCR was run by TCRdb on the 5' RACE reads, yielding one entry per CDR3 protein. Seen here are about 1.8 million distinct CDR3 sequences, roughly 52% observed once, and the top ten hold around 2.1%. V shed 6 bases, J shed 4 bases, and the junction held 6 bases outside the gene matches. The CDR3 spans 15 residues. The germline V gene has CDR1 SNHLY and CDR2 FYNNEI. Total RNA was extracted at no less than 6 micrograms per sample.

The sequence derives from a middle-aged woman in good health. This sequence joins TRBV2 and TRBJ2-1; the match to TRBD1 covers 10 bases. The sequenced sample consisted of blood. CDR3 residues: CASRVGQGVYNEQFF. Here the CDR3 DNA reads TGTGCCAGCAGAGTCGGACAGGGGGTTTACAATGAGCAGTTCTTC.